This TCR beta chain appears in the sequencing data of a study of shared clonotypes between healthy human individuals. As for this clone: Other DNA sequences in this specimen translate into the identical CDR3.

The CDR3 has 14 residues. Per germline, CDR1 SEHNR and CDR2 FQNEAQ (reference sequence). The germline V and J ends were trimmed by 1 base and 1 base, with 5 bases remaining between them. TCRdb's table, derived via immunoSEQ multiplex PCR, lists solely in-frame clones and lacks some. The sample carries around 2.5 million clones, approximately 94% recorded once. The TCR originated in a man between 18 and 35 years old in good health. Some clones in this sample may be carry-over from other donors' samples. The specimen sequenced was naive CD4+ T cells from PBMCs. Subset indicated: CD45RA+ positively selected. The chain couples TRBV7-9 to TRBJ1-3; D not certain. CDR3 sequence reads: CASSLGTSGNTIYF. For the CDR3, the DNA is TGTGCCAGCAGCTTAGGTACTTCTGGAAACACCATATATTTT.